Shown below are 8 T cell receptor beta chains from a single sample sequenced in a study of cytomegalovirus exposure and HLA in healthy donors. With 60 Vbeta and 13 Jbeta primers, the PCR was carried out. Sequenced by immunoSEQ multiplex PCR; TCRdb stores in-frame clones only, minus some. The sample consists of some 150,000 clones, 60% to 80% of them appearing once. The sample consisted of PBMCs. These receptors all stem from a male donor in good health and CMV-seronegative.

CDR3 in DNA: TGTGCCAGCAGCTCGGACAGGGTGTATAACTATGGCTACACCTTC. Its translation is CASSSDRVYNYGYTF. J is TRBJ1-2 and V is TRBV5-4; TRBD1 matches 8 bases. The CDR3 covers 15 residues. J gave up 1 base and V 3 bases, and 5 bases lay outside the gene matches. Germline V gene sequence: CDR1 SGHNT, CDR2 YYREEE (reference sequence).

The chain carries TRBV12-5 and TRBJ1-1, with D possibly TRBD1 on 5 matching bases. CDR1 is LGHNT and CDR2 is FRNRAP in the germline V gene. CDR3 length: 18 amino acids. The V and J ends lost 0 bases and 0 bases respectively, with 17 bases between them. This CDR3 reads CASGLVHSGGGMNTEAFF. The CDR3, as DNA: TGTGCTAGTGGTTTGGTCCATTCGGGGGGAGGTATGAACACTGAAGCTTTCTTT.

The V gene is TRBV2, the J gene TRBJ2-2; TRBD2 might be the D (6 bases). The CDR3 consists of 16 residues. Germline V gene data show CDR1 as SNHLY and CDR2 as FYNNEI. V was cut by 2 bases and J by 3 bases, with 13 bases left in between. The chain's CDR3 is CASSEWRGPYTGELFF. In DNA, the CDR3 is TGTGCCAGCAGTGAATGGAGGGGTCCCTACACCGGGGAGCTGTTTTTT.

The CDR3 protein is CASSRTGGNTEAFF. CDR3 DNA sequence: TGTGCCAGCAGCCGGACAGGGGGGAACACTGAAGCTTTCTTT. The gene calls are TRBV6-6 and TRBJ1-1, with 10 bases aligning to TRBD1. CDR3 length: 14 residues. V dropped 6 bases and J dropped 1; count of bases not matched to a gene: 2. Germline V lookup: CDR1 MNHNY, CDR2 SVGAGI (reference sequence).

This clone was observed a few times. V usage is TRBV5-1 and J usage is TRBJ1-6; D gene unclear. This CDR3 comprises 15 residues. V was clipped by 4 bases and J by 3 bases, with 11 bases between them. Germline CDR1 reads SGHRS; CDR2 reads YFSETQ. As DNA, the CDR3 is TGCGCCAGCAGCCCCGACCGGGGCTATAATTCACCCCTCCACTTT. Encoded protein: CASSPDRGYNSPLHF.

The chain recombines TRBV30 with TRBJ1-4; a weak D match, TRBD1 (5 bases). The CDR3 is 13 amino acids. The ends were cut back, 0 bases at V and 4 bases at J, with 6 bases in the middle. Germline-derived CDR1 and CDR2 are GTSNPN and SVGIG (reference sequence). The CDR3 DNA sequence: TGTGCCTGGAGTGTACAGGATAATGAAAAACTGTTTTTT. It codes for CAWSVQDNEKLFF.

The rearrangement links TRBV11-2 to TRBJ2-3, with TRBD2 identical over 8 bases. The CDR3 length is 14 residues. Trimming removed 8 bases from V and 1 base from J; junction bases left unmatched: 5. In germline, CDR1 is SGHAT, CDR2 FQNNGV. CDR3: CASLGGGRTDTQYF. The DNA for the CDR3 is TGTGCCAGCCTCGGGGGGGGCCGCACAGATACGCAGTATTTT.

The J gene is TRBJ1-3, the V gene TRBV6-6; D might be TRBD1 (5 bases). Germline loops: CDR1 MNHNY, CDR2 SVGAGI (reference sequence). This CDR3 region has 14 residues. Trimming removed 5 bases from V and 0 bases from J, with 8 bases in between. The CDR3 DNA is TGTGCCAGCAGTCCAGGGTTCTCTGGAAACACCATATATTTT. Its protein is CASSPGFSGNTIYF.